This note documents a single T cell receptor beta chain sequence. The CDR3 loop spans 16 amino acids. The junction had 12 bases not matched to a gene; V was cut back by 4 bases and J by 5 bases. CDR1 SGHNT and CDR2 YYREEE come from the germline V gene (reference sequence). TCRdb's copy holds only in-frame clones and misses some; the assay was immunoSEQ multiplex PCR. Altogether about 150,000 clones are present, 90% being singletons, with the ten largest covering less than 2%. The data originate from a study of T cell responses to AZD1222 COVID-19 vaccine. This sample comprised peripheral blood, obtained on day 0 of AZD1222 vaccination. This TCR derives from an adult in good health. The chain uses TRBV5-4 and TRBJ2-5; 9 nucleotides match TRBD1. The CDR3 nucleotides read TGTGCCAGCAGCCGAGCCGGGACAGGGTTAGAGGAGACCCAGTACTTC. Its protein product is CASSRAGTGLEETQYF.